One sample yielded the 16 T cell receptor beta chains listed below, sequenced in a study of breast tumors, draining lymph nodes, adjacent tissues. Axillary draining lymph nodes of breast cancer patients supplied the node samples. TCRdb re-derived calls from the multiplex PCR reads in MiXCR, one entry per CDR3 protein. Of over 200,000 distinct CDR3 sequences listed, less than 40% are singletons. Sequencing was performed on axillary lymph node tissue. The source is a female donor with breast cancer. Some clones in this sample may be carry-over from other donors' samples.

About this clonotype: A much more abundant neighbour one base away suggests this may be a read error. This sequence joins TRBV5-1 and TRBJ2-2; 8 bases map to TRBD2. Germline loops: CDR1 SGHRS, CDR2 YFSETQ. The CDR3 totals 16 residues. J was trimmed by 4 bases and V by 7 bases; bases with no gene match: 12. CDR3 sequence: CASGPSGRESTGELFF. CDR3 sequence (DNA): TGCGCCAGCGGCCCCAGCGGGAGAGAGAGCACCGGGGAGCTGTTTTTT.

This clonotype was seen ten or more times. The chain has TRBV11-2 and TRBJ2-2; 11 bases are shared with TRBD2. Germline-derived CDR1 and CDR2 are SGHAT and FQNNGV. V lost 5 bases and J lost 5; bases outside the gene matches: 10. The CDR3 runs 17 residues. CDR3: CASSQGLAGARTGELFF. CDR3 sequence (DNA): TGTGCCAGCAGCCAAGGACTAGCGGGTGCGCGGACCGGGGAGCTGTTTTTT.

V usage is TRBV6-5 and J usage is TRBJ2-7, with D perhaps matching TRBD1 or TRBD2 (7 bases each). V lost 6 bases to trimming and J lost 3 bases, with 15 bases between them. Looked up from germline, CDR1 is MNHEY and CDR2 is SVGAGI. The CDR3 contains 14 residues. CDR3: CASSRGGQRYEQYF. CDR3 nucleotides: TGTGCCAGCAGCCGCGGGGGACAGCGCTACGAGCAGTACTTC.

This clonotype was detected ten times or more. The rearrangement joins TRBV11-2 to TRBJ2-2, with D tentatively TRBD2 (5 bases). CDR3 length: 16 amino acids. Trimming cost V 5 bases and J 0 bases, with 13 bases left between them. Germline V gene data show CDR1 as SGHAT and CDR2 as FQNNGV. The CDR3 region has the DNA TGTGCCAGCAGCCCTAGACGGGGTACGAACACCGGGGAGCTGTTTTTT. It translates to CASSPRRGTNTGELFF. Using reference TRBV11-2 and TRBJ2-2 for the parts outside the CDR3, the full variable domain is EAGVAQSPRYKIIEKRQSVAFWCNPISGHATLYWYQQILGQGPKLLIQFQNNGVVDDSQLPKDRFSAERLKGVDSTLKIQPAKLEDSAVYLCASSPRRGTNTGELFFGEGSRLTVL.

This clonotype was recorded at least ten times. V is TRBV7-2 and J is TRBJ1-3; D ambiguous. Trimming took 2 bases from V and 9 from J, leaving 8 bases between them. This CDR3 is built from 12 residues. Germline assignment: CDR1 SGHTA and CDR2 FQGNSA. Here the CDR3 DNA reads TGTGCCAGCAGCTTATTAATCGGCACCATATATTTT. This sequence encodes CASSLLIGTIYF. Supplemented by reference TRBV7-2 and TRBJ1-3, the full variable domain reads GAGVSQSPSNKVTEKGKDVELRCDPISGHTALYWYRQSLGQGLEFLIYFQGNSAPDKSGLPSDRFSAERTGGSVSTLTIQRTQQEDSAVYLCASSLLIGTIYFGEGSWLTVV.

This clonotype has only a few counts. A clone one base away is much larger, so this may be a read error. CDR3 region: CSAPPGRDPSEQYF. CDR3 coding DNA: TGCAGTGCTCCCCCCGGGCGGGATCCTTCCGAGCAGTACTTC. This chain joins TRBV20-1 and TRBJ2-7; maybe TRBD2 (6 bases). The V end lost 5 bases, the J end lost 6 bases, and 20 bases lay between the germline ends. CDR3 length: 14 residues. In germline, CDR1 is DFQATT, CDR2 SNEGSKA (reference sequence).

The V gene is TRBV13, the J gene TRBJ1-6; 9 bases align to TRBD1. The J segment lost 5 bases and the V segment lost 4 bases, leaving 6 bases of the junction unmatched. The CDR3 totals 16 residues. Germline-derived CDR1 and CDR2 are PRHDT and FYEKMQ (reference sequence). CDR3 protein: CASSSTGQGDNSPLHF. CDR3 DNA sequence: TGTGCCAGCAGCTCTACGGGACAGGGAGATAATTCACCCCTCCACTTT.

This chain connects TRBV7-3 to TRBJ1-6; D unresolved. The CDR3 runs to 15 residues. V dropped 4 bases and J dropped 7 bases, with 14 bases sitting between them. CDR1 SGHTA and CDR2 FQGTGA come from the germline V gene. CDR3 nucleotide sequence: TGTGCCAGCAGCTCGGGTAGCGGGAACAATTCACCCCTCCACTTT. It codes for CASSSGSGNNSPLHF.

At least ten counts were recorded for this clonotype. The chain combines TRBV20-1 with TRBJ2-1; 10 positions match TRBD2. Germline CDR1 DFQATT, CDR2 SNEGSKA (reference sequence). The ends lost 3 bases at V and 7 bases at J; junction bases unmatched: 9. This CDR3 is built from 15 residues. CDR3 sequence: CSARGGTSEINEQFF. CDR3 DNA sequence: TGCAGTGCTAGGGGAGGGACTAGCGAGATAAATGAGCAGTTCTTC.

Comments on this clonotype: A read error may explain this, as a much larger clone is one base away. The rearrangement links TRBV3-1 to TRBJ2-7; 9 bases match TRBD1. The CDR3 consists of 15 residues. Germline CDR1 and CDR2: LGHDT and YNNKEL (reference sequence). CDR3 in DNA: TGTCCCAGCAGCGGCCAGACGGGACAGGGCCACGAGCAGTACTTC. Amino acids: CPSSGQTGQGHEQYF.

There are many counts of this clonotype. The J gene is TRBJ2-1, the V gene TRBV29-1; D might be TRBD1 (6 bases). This CDR3 contains 12 residues. From germline, CDR1 is SQVTM and CDR2 ANQGSEA. V lost 0 bases and J lost 9, with 9 bases in between. CDR3 DNA: TGCAGCGTTGAAGATAGGGGGAGTGAGCAGTTCTTC. Amino acid sequence: CSVEDRGSEQFF.

This clonotype has ten or more counts. The rearrangement uses TRBV5-1 and TRBJ2-1; D remains ambiguous. There are 16 residues in the CDR3. V lost 3 bases and J lost 1, with 14 bases in between. CDR1 and CDR2 from the germline V gene are SGHRS and YFSETQ. Here the CDR3 DNA reads TGCGCCAGCAGCTACGCAGGCATATATTCCTACAATGAGCAGTTCTTC. This translates into CASSYAGIYSYNEQFF.

This clonotype was seen more than once but under ten times. This chain connects TRBV18 to TRBJ1-1; 9 bases are a match to TRBD1. The CDR3 runs 14 residues. From germline, CDR1 is KGHSH and CDR2 LQKENI. Trimming removed 5 bases from V and 1 base from J; junction bases left unmatched: 2. The CDR3 sequence: CASSGQGRNTEAFF. DNA of the CDR3: TGTGCCAGCTCAGGACAGGGGCGGAACACTGAAGCTTTCTTT.

This clonotype was picked up a small number of times. This clone may be a read error of a much larger clone one base away. The CDR3 ends on some other residue instead of the conserved phenylalanine or tryptophan, so this is likely a read error. V and J are TRBV20-1 and TRBJ2-1; 9 bases fit TRBD2. V lost 6 bases, J lost 7 bases, and 7 bases stayed unmatched. In germline, CDR1 is DFQATT, CDR2 SNEGSKA (reference sequence). This CDR3 has 13 amino acids. CDR3 in amino acids: CSATTSGRNEQFI. DNA of the CDR3: TGCAGTGCGACGACTAGCGGACGGAATGAGCAGTTCATC.

This clonotype has a handful of counts. One base away lies a much larger clone, so this may be a sequencing read error. The chain combines TRBV5-1 with TRBJ2-3; 7 positions agree with TRBD2. CDR1 and CDR2 from the germline V gene are SGHRS and YFSETQ. This CDR3 has 16 residues. V gave up 4 bases and J gave up 6 bases; unmatched junction bases: 14. CDR3 sequence (DNA): TGCGCCAGCAGCCGAGTACCGGGAGGAAGCTCGGATACGCAGTATTTT. Protein sequence: CASSRVPGGSSDTQYF.

Turning to this clonotype: Since a much larger clone is just one base distant, this may be a read error. The chain employs TRBV20-1 and TRBJ2-5, with D unclear. The germline V and J ends were trimmed by 3 bases and 5 bases, with 19 bases remaining between them. The germline V gene encodes CDR1 DFQATT and CDR2 SNEGSKA (reference sequence). This CDR3 comprises 15 residues. The CDR3 here is CSASGADLVAETQYF. The CDR3 region has the DNA TGCAGTGCTAGTGGCGCGGATTTGGTCGCGGAGACCCAGTACTTC.